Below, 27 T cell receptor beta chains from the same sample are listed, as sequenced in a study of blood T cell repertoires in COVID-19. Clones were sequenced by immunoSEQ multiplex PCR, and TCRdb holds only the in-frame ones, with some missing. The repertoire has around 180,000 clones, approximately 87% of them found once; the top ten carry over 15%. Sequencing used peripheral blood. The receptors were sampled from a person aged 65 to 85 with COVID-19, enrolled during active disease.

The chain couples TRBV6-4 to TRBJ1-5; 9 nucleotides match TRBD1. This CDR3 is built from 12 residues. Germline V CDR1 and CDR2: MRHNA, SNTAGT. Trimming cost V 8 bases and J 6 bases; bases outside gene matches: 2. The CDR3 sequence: CASGQGCQPQHF. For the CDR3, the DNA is TGTGCCAGCGGACAGGGGTGTCAGCCCCAGCATTTT.

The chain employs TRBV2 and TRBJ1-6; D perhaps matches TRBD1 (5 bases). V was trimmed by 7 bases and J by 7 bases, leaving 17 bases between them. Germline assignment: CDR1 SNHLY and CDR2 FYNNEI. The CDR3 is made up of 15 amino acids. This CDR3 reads CASNPQGIRNSPLHF. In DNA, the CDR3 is TGTGCCAGCAACCCCCAGGGTATCCGGAATTCACCCCTCCACTTT. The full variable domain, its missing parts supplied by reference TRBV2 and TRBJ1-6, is EPEVTQTPSHQVTQMGQEVILRCVPISNHLYFYWYRQILGQKVEFLVSFYNNEISEKSEIFDDQFSVERPDGSNFTLKIRSTKLEDSAMYFCASNPQGIRNSPLHFGNGTRLTVT.

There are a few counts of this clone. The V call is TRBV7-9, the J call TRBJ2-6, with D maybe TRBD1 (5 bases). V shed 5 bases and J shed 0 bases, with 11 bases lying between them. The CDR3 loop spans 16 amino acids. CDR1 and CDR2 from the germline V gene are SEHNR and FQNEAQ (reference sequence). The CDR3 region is CASSPGPLSGANVLTF. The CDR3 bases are TGTGCCAGCAGCCCAGGGCCCCTCTCTGGGGCCAACGTCCTGACTTTC.

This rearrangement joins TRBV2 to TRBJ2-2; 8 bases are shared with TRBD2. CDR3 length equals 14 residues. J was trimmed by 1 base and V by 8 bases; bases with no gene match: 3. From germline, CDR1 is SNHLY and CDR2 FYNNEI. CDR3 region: CASGGGRNTGELFF. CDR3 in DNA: TGTGCCAGCGGCGGGGGGCGGAACACCGGGGAGCTGTTTTTT.

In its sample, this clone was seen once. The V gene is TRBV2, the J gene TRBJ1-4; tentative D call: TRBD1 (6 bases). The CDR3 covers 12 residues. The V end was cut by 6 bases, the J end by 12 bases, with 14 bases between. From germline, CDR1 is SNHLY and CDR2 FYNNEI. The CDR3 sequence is CASRTDDRQLFF. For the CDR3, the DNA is TGTGCCAGCAGAACCGATGACAGGCAACTGTTTTTT.

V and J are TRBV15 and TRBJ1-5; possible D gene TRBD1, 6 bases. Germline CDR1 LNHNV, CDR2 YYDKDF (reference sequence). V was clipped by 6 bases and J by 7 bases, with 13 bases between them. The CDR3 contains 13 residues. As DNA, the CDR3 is TGTGCCACCAGATTCAACAGGGAACAGCCCCAGCATTTT. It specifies CATRFNREQPQHF.

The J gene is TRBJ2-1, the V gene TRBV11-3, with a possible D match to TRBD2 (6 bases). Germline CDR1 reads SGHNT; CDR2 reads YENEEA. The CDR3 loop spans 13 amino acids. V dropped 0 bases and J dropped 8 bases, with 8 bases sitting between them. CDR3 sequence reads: CASSLEGRYEQFF. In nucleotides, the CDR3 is TGTGCCAGCAGCTTAGAGGGGAGGTATGAGCAGTTCTTC.

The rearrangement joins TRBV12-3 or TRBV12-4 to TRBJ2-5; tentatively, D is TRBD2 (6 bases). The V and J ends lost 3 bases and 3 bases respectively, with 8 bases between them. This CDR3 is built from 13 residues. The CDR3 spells CASSFGGEETQYF. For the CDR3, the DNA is TGTGCCAGCAGTTTTGGCGGGGAAGAGACCCAGTACTTC.

The CDR3 DNA follows: TGTGCCAGCAGCTTGGGGCTAGCGGGAGCCAATGAGCAGTTCTTC. This codes for CASSLGLAGANEQFF. The rearrangement joins TRBV5-8 to TRBJ2-1; 10 nucleotides line up with TRBD2. V lost 0 bases and J lost 6; bases outside the gene matches: 3. The length of the CDR3 is 15 residues. Germline assignment: CDR1 SGHTS and CDR2 YDEGEE.

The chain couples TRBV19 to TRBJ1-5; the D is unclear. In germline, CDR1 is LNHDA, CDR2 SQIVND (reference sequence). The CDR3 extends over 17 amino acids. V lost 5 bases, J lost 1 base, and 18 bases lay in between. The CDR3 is CASSPMKEAGSNQPQHF. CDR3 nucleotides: TGTGCCAGTAGTCCTATGAAGGAGGCGGGAAGCAATCAGCCCCAGCATTTT.

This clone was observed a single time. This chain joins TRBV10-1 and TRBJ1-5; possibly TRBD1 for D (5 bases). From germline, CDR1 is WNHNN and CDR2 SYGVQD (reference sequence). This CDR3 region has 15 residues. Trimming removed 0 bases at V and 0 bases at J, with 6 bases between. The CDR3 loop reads CASSESGVSNQPQHF. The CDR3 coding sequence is TGCGCCAGCAGTGAGTCAGGGGTTAGCAATCAGCCCCAGCATTTT.

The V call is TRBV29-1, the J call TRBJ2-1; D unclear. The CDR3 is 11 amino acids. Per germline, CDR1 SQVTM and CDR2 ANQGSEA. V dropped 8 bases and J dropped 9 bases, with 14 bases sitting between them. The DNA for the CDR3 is TGCAGCATCGTCCCCTTCGGTGAGCAGTTCTTC. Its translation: CSIVPFGEQFF.

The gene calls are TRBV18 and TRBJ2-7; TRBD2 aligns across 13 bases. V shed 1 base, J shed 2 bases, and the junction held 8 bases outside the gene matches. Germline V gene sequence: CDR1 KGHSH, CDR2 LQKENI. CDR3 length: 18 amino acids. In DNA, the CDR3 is TGTGCCAGCTCACCACTCTGGACTAGCGGGAGTATCGCCTACGAGCAGTACTTC. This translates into CASSPLWTSGSIAYEQYF.

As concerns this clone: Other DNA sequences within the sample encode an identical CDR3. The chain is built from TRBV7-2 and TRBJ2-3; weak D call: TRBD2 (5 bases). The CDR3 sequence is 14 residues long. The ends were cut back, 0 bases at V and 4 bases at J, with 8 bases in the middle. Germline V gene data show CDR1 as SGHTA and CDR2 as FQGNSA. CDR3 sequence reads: CASSLASGADTQYF. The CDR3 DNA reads TGTGCCAGCAGCTTAGCGAGCGGAGCAGATACGCAGTATTTT.

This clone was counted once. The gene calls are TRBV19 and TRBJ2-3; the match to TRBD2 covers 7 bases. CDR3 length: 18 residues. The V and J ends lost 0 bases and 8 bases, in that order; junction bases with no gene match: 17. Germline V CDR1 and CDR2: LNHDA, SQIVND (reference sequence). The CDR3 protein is CASSIDTSGLVMGSTQYF. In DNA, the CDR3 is TGTGCCAGTAGTATAGATACTTCTGGACTAGTGATGGGGAGTACGCAGTATTTT.

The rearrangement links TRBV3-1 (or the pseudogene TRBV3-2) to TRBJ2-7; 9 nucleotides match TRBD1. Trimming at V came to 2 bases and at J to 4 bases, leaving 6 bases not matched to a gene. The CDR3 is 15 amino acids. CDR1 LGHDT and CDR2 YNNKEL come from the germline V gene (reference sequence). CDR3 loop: CASSQTPGQGYEQYF. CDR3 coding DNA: TGTGCCAGCAGCCAAACCCCGGGACAGGGATACGAGCAGTACTTC.

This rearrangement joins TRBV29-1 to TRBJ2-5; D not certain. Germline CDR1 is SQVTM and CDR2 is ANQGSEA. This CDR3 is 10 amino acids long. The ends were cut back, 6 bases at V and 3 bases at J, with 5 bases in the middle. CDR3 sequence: CSVNKETQYF. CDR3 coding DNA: TGCAGCGTAAACAAAGAGACCCAGTACTTC.

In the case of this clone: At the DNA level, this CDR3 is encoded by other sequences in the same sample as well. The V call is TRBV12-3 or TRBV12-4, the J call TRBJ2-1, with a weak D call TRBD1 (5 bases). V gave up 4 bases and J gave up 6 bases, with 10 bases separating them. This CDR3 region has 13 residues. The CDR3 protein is CASSWTPVNEQFF. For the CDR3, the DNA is TGTGCCAGCAGTTGGACACCTGTCAATGAGCAGTTCTTC.

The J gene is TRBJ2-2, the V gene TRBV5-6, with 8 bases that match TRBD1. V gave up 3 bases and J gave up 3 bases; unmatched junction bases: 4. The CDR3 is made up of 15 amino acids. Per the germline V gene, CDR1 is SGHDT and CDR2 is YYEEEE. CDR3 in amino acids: CASSWRTGYTGELFF. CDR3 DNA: TGTGCCAGCAGCTGGCGGACAGGGTACACCGGGGAGCTGTTTTTT. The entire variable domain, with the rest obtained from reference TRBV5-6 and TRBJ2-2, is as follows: DAGVTQSPTHLIKTRGQQVTLRCSPKSGHDTVSWYQQALGQGPQFIFQYYEEEERQRGNFPDRFSGHQFPNYSSELNVNALLLGDSALYLCASSWRTGYTGELFFGEGSRLTVL.

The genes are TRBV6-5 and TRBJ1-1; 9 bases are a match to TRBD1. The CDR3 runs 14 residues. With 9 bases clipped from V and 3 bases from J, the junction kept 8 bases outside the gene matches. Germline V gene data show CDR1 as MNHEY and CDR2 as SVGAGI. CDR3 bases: TGTGCCAGTTCTTTTGACAGGGGGGACACTGAAGCTTTCTTT. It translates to CASSFDRGDTEAFF.

CDR3 sequence reads: CASSSDDSPIGYTF. Written as DNA, the CDR3 is TGTGCCAGTAGTTCCGACGACAGCCCCATTGGCTACACCTTC. V gene TRBV19 combines with J gene TRBJ1-2, with a weak D call TRBD1 (5 bases). Germline V CDR1 and CDR2: LNHDA, SQIVND (reference sequence). Trimming removed 5 bases from V and 7 bases from J, with 17 bases in between. There are 14 residues in the CDR3. Drawing the rest from reference TRBV19 and TRBJ1-2, the complete variable domain is DGGITQSPKYLFRKEGQNVTLSCEQNLNHDAMYWYRQDPGQGLRLIYYSQIVNDFQKGDIAEGYSVSREKKESFPLTVTSAQKNPTAFYLCASSSDDSPIGYTFGSGTRLTVV.

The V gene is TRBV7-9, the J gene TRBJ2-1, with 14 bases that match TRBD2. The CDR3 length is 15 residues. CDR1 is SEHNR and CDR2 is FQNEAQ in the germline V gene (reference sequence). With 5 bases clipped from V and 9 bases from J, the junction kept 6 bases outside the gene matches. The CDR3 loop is CASSMTSGGATEQFF. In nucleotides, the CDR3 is TGTGCCAGCAGCATGACTAGCGGGGGGGCCACTGAGCAGTTCTTC.

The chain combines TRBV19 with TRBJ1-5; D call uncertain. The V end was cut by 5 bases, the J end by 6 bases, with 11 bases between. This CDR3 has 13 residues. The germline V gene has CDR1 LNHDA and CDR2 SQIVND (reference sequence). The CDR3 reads CASSPGFSQPQHF. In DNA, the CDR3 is TGTGCCAGTAGTCCTGGCTTCAGTCAGCCCCAGCATTTT.

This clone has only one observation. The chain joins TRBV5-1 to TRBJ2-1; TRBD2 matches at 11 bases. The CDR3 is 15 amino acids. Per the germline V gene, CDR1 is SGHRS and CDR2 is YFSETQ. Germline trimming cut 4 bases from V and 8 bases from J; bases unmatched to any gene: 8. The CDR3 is CASSKLAGEVDEQFF. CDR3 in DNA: TGCGCCAGCAGCAAACTAGCGGGAGAGGTTGATGAGCAGTTCTTC. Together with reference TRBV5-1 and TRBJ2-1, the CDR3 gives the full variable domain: KAGVTQTPRYLIKTRGQQVTLSCSPISGHRSVSWYQQTPGQGLQFLFEYFSETQRNKGNFPGRFSGRQFSNSRSEMNVSTLELGDSALYLCASSKLAGEVDEQFFGPGTRLTVL.

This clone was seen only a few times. The CDR3 loop reads CASSISGSTSLEHEQYF. The CDR3 DNA reads TGTGCCAGTAGTATTTCGGGATCTACCAGTTTAGAGCACGAGCAGTACTTC. The chain has TRBV19 and TRBJ2-7; a weak D match, TRBD2 (5 bases). The CDR3 sequence is 17 residues long. Germline V gene lookup returns CDR1 LNHDA and CDR2 SQIVND (reference sequence). V gave up 3 bases and J gave up 5 bases, with 23 bases separating them.

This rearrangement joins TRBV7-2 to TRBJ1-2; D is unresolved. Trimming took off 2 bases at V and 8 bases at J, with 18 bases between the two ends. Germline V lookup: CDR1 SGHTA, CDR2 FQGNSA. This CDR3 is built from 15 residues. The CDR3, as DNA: TGTGCCAGCAGCTTATTATTAGGTGACATTGGGGGCTACACCTTC. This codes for CASSLLLGDIGGYTF.

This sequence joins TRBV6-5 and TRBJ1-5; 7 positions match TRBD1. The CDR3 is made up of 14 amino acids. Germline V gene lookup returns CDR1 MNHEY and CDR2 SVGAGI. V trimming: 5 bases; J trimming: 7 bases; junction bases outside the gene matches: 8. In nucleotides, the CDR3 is TGTGCCAGCAGTCCGGACAGGACGGGGCAGCCCCAGCATTTT. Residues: CASSPDRTGQPQHF.